This is a list of T cell receptor beta chains from one sample in a study of cytomegalovirus exposure and HLA in healthy donors. Sequencing was performed with immunoSEQ multiplex PCR; in TCRdb, only in-frame clones are kept and a portion is missing. The table has tens of thousands of clones, roughly 90% seen once. Material for sequencing was PBMCs. The receptors derive from a woman under 30 in good health and CMV-seropositive. CDR3s include the opening cysteine and the closing phenylalanine or tryptophan. Each record gives: D gene, clone size, CDR3 length, V gene, CDR3 protein. The D gene is left open where the match is weak. Clone size is given for some rows only: seen once, a few or many times, or a class if the clone is expanded.

>TRBD1|NA|15|TRBV13
CASSLGQGAAGELFF
>NA|NA|15|TRBV2
CASLGTPTPNTEAFF
>TRBD2|NA|15|TRBV7-2
CASRPQGLGARTQYF
>NA|NA|13|TRBV2
CASSAWASETQYF
>NA|NA|19|TRBV7-6
CASSLELGGLGSGANVLTF
>TRBD1|NA|14|TRBV2
CASSTGGNNQPQHF
>NA|NA|15|TRBV27
CASRIRGSGANVLTF
>NA|NA|14|TRBV6-1
CASYRILSGNGYTF
>NA|once|11|TRBV11-2
CASSLNTEAFF
>TRBD1|NA|15|TRBV19
CASSIRTGTSYEQYF
>NA|NA|12|TRBV7-2
CASSFFNNEQFF
>TRBD2|NA|19|TRBV27
CASSLRALGPGLAGNEQFF
>NA|NA|14|TRBV6-5
CASSPPGGSTYQFF
>TRBD1|few|16|TRBV4-2
CASSPGQGMISSPLHF
>TRBD1|once|15|TRBV9
CASSVLGTGDNEQFF
>TRBD1|NA|14|TRBV4-1
CASSTRTGENIQYF
>NA|NA|17|TRBV5-5
CASSPQRFAGTTDTQYF
>NA|NA|16|TRBV5-5
CASSLAAGTSYSPLHF
>NA|NA|14|TRBV13
CASSFGSGHQPQHF
>TRBD2|NA|16|TRBV7-9
CASSSLTGTSSNEQFF